Shown below are 20 T cell receptor beta chains from a single sample sequenced in a study of shared clonotypes between healthy human individuals. Terminally differentiated effector memory CD45RA+ cells were left out of the naive CD8 fraction, which was CD45RO-negative and positively selected for CCR7. TCRdb keeps only in-frame clones here, not all; method: immunoSEQ multiplex PCR. The sample consists of hundreds of thousands of clones, around 96% of them appearing once. Specimen: naive CD8+ T cells sorted from blood. All receptors derive from a woman aged 25 to 39 in good health.

The V gene is TRBV2, the J gene TRBJ2-7; 7 bases map to TRBD2. The length of the CDR3 is 13 residues. Trimming at V came to 6 bases and at J to 0 bases, leaving 2 bases not matched to a gene. CDR1 is SNHLY, CDR2 FYNNEI, per germline. The DNA for the CDR3 is TGTGCCAGCAGAGCGGGGCTCTCCTACGAGCAGTACTTC. Translating it yields CASRAGLSYEQYF.

Of note for this clone: The sample holds other DNA sequences that translate to the same CDR3. This chain uses TRBV28 with TRBJ1-2, with D hard to call. V lost 6 bases and J 2 bases, leaving 10 bases between the germline ends. CDR1 and CDR2 (germline): MDHEN, SYDVKM. The CDR3 sequence is 13 residues long. The CDR3 loop is CASSPPGNYGYTF. In DNA, the CDR3 is TGTGCCAGCAGCCCACCCGGGAACTATGGCTACACCTTC.

The genes are TRBV6-6 and TRBJ1-5; the match to TRBD1 covers 7 bases. Germline loops: CDR1 MNHNY, CDR2 SVGAGI (reference sequence). Losses at the gene ends were 5 bases for V and 6 bases for J; bases not matched to a gene: 10. The CDR3 loop spans 15 amino acids. The CDR3 region has the DNA TGTGCCAGCAGTGCGACTGACAGGGCCGCTCAGCCCCAGCATTTT. Protein product: CASSATDRAAQPQHF.

This chain connects TRBV28 to TRBJ2-3; TRBD2 aligns across 7 bases. The CDR3 extends over 16 amino acids. The V gene end was trimmed by 6 bases and the J gene end by 5 bases; junction bases not matched to a gene: 14. From germline, CDR1 is MDHEN and CDR2 SYDVKM. The CDR3 region has the DNA TGTGCCAGCAGCCGAATCGGCGGGAGTATCCGAGATACGCAGTATTTT. Translated: CASSRIGGSIRDTQYF. Variable domain in full (rest from reference TRBV28 and TRBJ2-3): DVKVTQSSRYLVKRTGEKVFLECVQDMDHENMFWYRQDPGLGLRLIYFSYDVKMKEKGDIPEGYSVSREKKERFSLILESASTNQTSMYLCASSRIGGSIRDTQYFGPGTRLTVL.

The table lists this clone with a few counts. This chain's CDR3 is CASTTTTGGKQPQHF. The CDR3 nucleotides are TGTGCCAGCACCACTACTACAGGGGGGAAGCAGCCCCAGCATTTT. The chain combines TRBV2 with TRBJ1-5; TRBD1 matches at 8 bases. Germline loops: CDR1 SNHLY, CDR2 FYNNEI. V lost 7 bases to trimming and J lost 7 bases; unmatched junction nucleotides: 12. This CDR3 is 15 amino acids long.

The chain joins TRBV13 to TRBJ2-2; TRBD2 matches at 12 bases. The junction had 2 bases not matched to a gene; V was cut back by 0 bases and J by 6 bases. The germline V gene has CDR1 PRHDT and CDR2 FYEKMQ (reference sequence). The CDR3 has 16 residues. The CDR3 spells CASSLGTSGSPGELFF. CDR3 sequence (DNA): TGTGCCAGCAGCTTAGGGACTAGCGGGAGCCCCGGGGAGCTGTTTTTT.

This rearrangement joins TRBV7-8 to TRBJ2-7, with D possibly matching TRBD2 (6 bases). Trimming left V 7 bases short and J 2 bases short, with 18 bases between. CDR1 and CDR2 (germline): SGHVS, FQNEAQ. This CDR3 has 15 amino acids. As DNA, the CDR3 is TGTGCCAGCATCCCTCCGGGCGGAGGGACCTACGAGCAGTACTTC. Protein: CASIPPGGGTYEQYF.

As for this clone: The same CDR3 can be traced to other DNA sequences in this sample. CDR3: CASSLLLAGGPNEQFF. DNA for the CDR3: TGTGCCAGCAGTTTACTACTAGCGGGAGGGCCGAATGAGCAGTTCTTC. The chain couples TRBV27 to TRBJ2-1, with 13 bases that match TRBD2. Losses at the gene ends were 2 bases for V and 7 bases for J; bases not matched to a gene: 5. The CDR3 consists of 16 residues. Germline V gene data show CDR1 as MNHEY and CDR2 as SMNVEV (reference sequence).

This clone appeared a few times. V usage is TRBV28 and J usage is TRBJ1-1; the D is unclear. V lost 3 bases, J lost 0 bases, and 5 bases lay in between. CDR1 and CDR2 (germline): MDHEN, SYDVKM. The CDR3 length is 13 residues. The CDR3 bases are TGTGCCAGCAGTTTCGAAATGAACACTGAAGCTTTCTTT. Amino acid sequence: CASSFEMNTEAFF.

This clone appeared once. The gene calls are TRBV5-5 and TRBJ2-2; D gene unclear. There are 13 residues in the CDR3. The germline V gene encodes CDR1 SGHKS and CDR2 YYEKEE (reference sequence). The V gene lost 7 bases and the J gene lost 3 bases, with 10 bases spanning the gap. DNA of the CDR3: TGTGCCAGCGGTCGAACGGACACCGGGGAGCTGTTTTTT. Protein: CASGRTDTGELFF.

The rearrangement uses TRBV5-6 and TRBJ1-1, with a tentative D call TRBD1 (6 bases). The germline CDR1 and CDR2 sequences are SGHDT and YYEEEE. V lost 2 bases, J lost 3 bases, and 14 bases lay in between. CDR3 length: 15 residues. The CDR3: CASSFWGRRDTEAFF. The CDR3 nucleotides are TGTGCCAGCAGCTTTTGGGGGCGCAGGGACACTGAAGCTTTCTTT.

The gene calls are TRBV11-2 and TRBJ1-1; no firm D call. V lost 7 bases to trimming and J lost 6 bases, with 6 bases between them. Germline V gene lookup returns CDR1 SGHAT and CDR2 FQNNGV. The CDR3 runs 10 residues. CDR3 amino acids: CASKGSEAFF. For the CDR3, the DNA is TGTGCCAGCAAAGGGTCTGAAGCTTTCTTT.

This chain links TRBV7-8 with TRBJ2-5, with 7 bases aligning to TRBD2. V shed 2 bases, J shed 5 bases, and the junction held 20 bases outside the gene matches. The germline gives CDR1 SGHVS, CDR2 FQNEAQ. CDR3 length: 19 amino acids. The CDR3 nucleotides are TGTGCCAGCAGCTTATCCCCCGCAGGACGGGAGGTCAATAGGGAGACCCAGTACTTC. It translates to CASSLSPAGREVNRETQYF.

The rearrangement links TRBV27 to TRBJ2-7; the D gene is possibly TRBD2 (6 bases). The CDR3 totals 14 residues. Germline CDR1 is MNHEY and CDR2 is SMNVEV (reference sequence). Trimming removed 8 bases at V and 7 bases at J, with 21 bases between. This chain's CDR3 is CASSAGLGLGEQYF. The CDR3 DNA is TGTGCCAGCTCCGCGGGACTCGGTTTGGGAGAGCAGTACTTC.

This sequence joins TRBV4-1 and TRBJ2-3; D is ambiguous. The germline gives CDR1 MGHRA, CDR2 YSYEKL. This CDR3 has 13 amino acids. Trimming took 1 base from V and 4 from J, leaving 6 bases between them. In DNA, the CDR3 is TGCGCCAGCAGCCAAGTTATAGCAGATACGCAGTATTTT. Translated: CASSQVIADTQYF.

The J gene is TRBJ2-3, the V gene TRBV4-1; perhaps TRBD1 as D (6 bases). V was clipped by 2 bases and J by 4 bases, with 10 bases between them. The CDR3 consists of 14 residues. Germline-derived CDR1 and CDR2 are MGHRA and YSYEKL. In DNA form, the CDR3 reads TGCGCCAGCAGCCAACCACAGGGTCCAGATACGCAGTATTTT. Its translation: CASSQPQGPDTQYF.

This rearrangement joins TRBV9 to TRBJ2-2; possible D gene TRBD1, 5 bases. Between the trimmed V and J ends, which lost 3 bases and 10 bases, there was a span of 19 bases. CDR1 and CDR2 (germline): SGDLS, YYNGEE. CDR3 length equals 15 residues. The CDR3 DNA reads as TGTGCCAGCAGCGAGTCCCCCGATCCGACAGAGGAGCTGTTTTTT. It codes for CASSESPDPTEELFF. Combining the CDR3 with reference TRBV9 and TRBJ2-2 gives the whole variable domain DSGVTQTPKHLITATGQRVTLRCSPRSGDLSVYWYQQSLDQGLQFLIQYYNGEERAKGNILERFSAQQFPDLHSELNLSSLELGDSALYFCASSESPDPTEELFFGEGSRLTVL.

This clone was detected once. This chain joins TRBV5-1 and TRBJ2-7; 7 nucleotides match TRBD1. CDR3 length: 15 amino acids. After removal of 0 bases from V and 3 bases from J, the junction contained 6 bases not matched to a gene. Germline assignment: CDR1 SGHRS and CDR2 YFSETQ. The CDR3 here is CASSLDNDRVYEQYF. The DNA of the CDR3 is TGCGCCAGCAGCTTGGATAACGACAGGGTCTACGAGCAGTACTTC. Supplemented by reference TRBV5-1 and TRBJ2-7, the full variable domain reads KAGVTQTPRYLIKTRGQQVTLSCSPISGHRSVSWYQQTPGQGLQFLFEYFSETQRNKGNFPGRFSGRQFSNSRSEMNVSTLELGDSALYLCASSLDNDRVYEQYFGPGTRLTVT.

The chain combines TRBV6-1 with TRBJ1-1; no clear D. The CDR3 has 13 amino acids. The V and J ends lost 7 bases and 5 bases respectively, with 14 bases between them. CDR1 is MNHNS and CDR2 is SASEGT in the germline V gene. CDR3 sequence: CASKWSGETEAFF. The CDR3 coding sequence is TGTGCCAGCAAGTGGTCAGGAGAGACTGAAGCTTTCTTT.

This clone showed up just a few times. The genes are TRBV30 and TRBJ1-2; 7 bases agree with TRBD1. The CDR3 has 13 amino acids. Unmatched junction bases numbered 9, after V lost 3 bases and J lost 8 bases. The germline gives CDR1 GTSNPN, CDR2 SVGIG (reference sequence). DNA for the CDR3: TGTGCCTGGAGGGGAACAGGGGTCCAGGGCTACACCTTC. This gives the protein CAWRGTGVQGYTF. Variable domain in full (rest from reference TRBV30 and TRBJ1-2): SQTIHQWPATLVQPVGSPLSLECTVEGTSNPNLYWYRQAAGRGLQLLFYSVGIGQISSEVPQNLSASRPQDRQFILSSKKLLLSDSGFYLCAWRGTGVQGYTFGSGTRLTVV.